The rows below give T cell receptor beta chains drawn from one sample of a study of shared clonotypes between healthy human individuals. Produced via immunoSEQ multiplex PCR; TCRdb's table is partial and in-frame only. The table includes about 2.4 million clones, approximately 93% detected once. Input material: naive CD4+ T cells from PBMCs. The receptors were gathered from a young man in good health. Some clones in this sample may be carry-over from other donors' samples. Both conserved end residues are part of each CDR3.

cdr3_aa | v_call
CATRPRDSYGNTIYF | TRBV10-3
CASSLRGRRVYEQYF | TRBV7-2
CASSTWTSRTTEAFF | TRBV19
CASSDWREREKLFF | TRBV14
CAWSVPQTGGVTEAFF | TRBV30
CASGSGNTIYF | TRBV19
CAWSVDSSRPNSNQPQHF | TRBV30
CASSAITGAYEQYF | TRBV6-1
CASSFGQAMTNEQFF | TRBV11-1
CASSYYRGTEAFF | TRBV7-2
CASIGESYNEQFF | TRBV5-1
CSVEGGAAGDTQYF | TRBV29-1
CAISEPTYEQYF | TRBV10-3
CASSLELADTGELFF | TRBV7-6
CASGLANVLTF | TRBV5-1
CASSLNSFYGTDTQYF | TRBV7-3
CASSKGQRYYEQYF | TRBV7-9
CASSYNRLSSYEQYF | TRBV6-5
CATSRELGGVGGYTF | TRBV15
CASSIGTNQPQHF | TRBV28
CASSPSMGSYNEQFF | TRBV18
CASGTGMNTEAFF | TRBV28
CAWTGRANYGYTF | TRBV30
CAWSASDRGDVYEQYF | TRBV30
CASSSRDSDNYGYTF | TRBV5-4
CSAQPEDEQFF | TRBV20-1
CASRPGQGYTDTQYF | TRBV28
CASSLSGRSSGANVLTF | TRBV27
CASSFTPQGNGYTF | TRBV7-8
CASSVGQGGDQPQHF | TRBV9
CASSGQGVDEQYF | TRBV5-1
CASSLRRFQETQYF | TRBV7-8
CASSPPFGGSYGYTF | TRBV5-6
CRTQVNTEAFF | TRBV20-1
CASRSTDTQYF | TRBV5-1
CASTRTGTGGVADTQYF | TRBV19
CASSIGGDSEAFF | TRBV19
CASIRDSMNTEAFF | TRBV5-1
CASSVGRGAYEQYF | TRBV9
CASSLAASGYSTDTQYF | TRBV7-2
CASSTPTGSGANVLTF | TRBV19